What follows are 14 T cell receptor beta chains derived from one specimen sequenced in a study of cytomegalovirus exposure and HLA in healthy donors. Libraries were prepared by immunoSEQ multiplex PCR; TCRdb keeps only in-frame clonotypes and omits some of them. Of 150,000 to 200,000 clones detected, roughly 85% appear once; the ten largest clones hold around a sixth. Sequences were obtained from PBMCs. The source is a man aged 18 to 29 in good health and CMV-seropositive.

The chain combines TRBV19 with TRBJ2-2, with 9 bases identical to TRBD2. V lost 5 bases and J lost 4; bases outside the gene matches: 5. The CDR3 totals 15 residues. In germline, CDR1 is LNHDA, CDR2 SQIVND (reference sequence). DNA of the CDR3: TGTGCCAGTAGTCCCGAGGGACTAGCCACCGGGGAGCTGTTTTTT. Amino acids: CASSPEGLATGELFF.

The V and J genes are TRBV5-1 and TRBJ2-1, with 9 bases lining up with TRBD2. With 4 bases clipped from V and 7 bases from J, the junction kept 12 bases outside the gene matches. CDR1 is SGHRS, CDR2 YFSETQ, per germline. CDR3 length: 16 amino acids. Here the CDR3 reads CASSRQRRAGGNEQFF. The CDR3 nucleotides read TGCGCCAGCAGCCGCCAACGGCGGGCGGGGGGGAATGAGCAGTTCTTC.

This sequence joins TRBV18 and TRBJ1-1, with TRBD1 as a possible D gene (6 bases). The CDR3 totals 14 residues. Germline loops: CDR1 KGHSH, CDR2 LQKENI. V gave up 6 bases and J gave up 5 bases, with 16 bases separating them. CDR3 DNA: TGTGCCAGCTCTAGGAAGGCAGGGGTTACTGAAGCTTTCTTT. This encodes CASSRKAGVTEAFF.

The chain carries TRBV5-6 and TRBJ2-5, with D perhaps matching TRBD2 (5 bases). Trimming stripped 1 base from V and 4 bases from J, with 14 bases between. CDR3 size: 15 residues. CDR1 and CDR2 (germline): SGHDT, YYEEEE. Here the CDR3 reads CASSLPPSRGETQYF. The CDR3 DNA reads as TGTGCCAGCAGCTTGCCCCCCTCCCGGGGAGAGACCCAGTACTTC.

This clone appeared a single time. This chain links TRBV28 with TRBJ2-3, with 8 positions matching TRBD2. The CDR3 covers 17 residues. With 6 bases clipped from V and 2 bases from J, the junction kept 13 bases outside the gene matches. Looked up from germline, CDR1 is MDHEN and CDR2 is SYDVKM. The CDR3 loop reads CASRGLNPAGVTDTQYF. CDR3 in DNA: TGTGCCAGCAGGGGTTTAAACCCAGCGGGGGTCACAGATACGCAGTATTTT. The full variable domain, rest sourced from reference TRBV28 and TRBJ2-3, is DVKVTQSSRYLVKRTGEKVFLECVQDMDHENMFWYRQDPGLGLRLIYFSYDVKMKEKGDIPEGYSVSREKKERFSLILESASTNQTSMYLCASRGLNPAGVTDTQYFGPGTRLTVL.

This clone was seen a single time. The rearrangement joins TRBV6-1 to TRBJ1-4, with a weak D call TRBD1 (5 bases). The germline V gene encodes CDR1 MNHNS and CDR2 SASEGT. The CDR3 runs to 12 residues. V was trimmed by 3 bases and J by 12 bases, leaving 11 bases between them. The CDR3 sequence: CASSEGDWELFF. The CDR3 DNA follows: TGTGCCAGCAGTGAGGGGGACTGGGAACTGTTTTTT.

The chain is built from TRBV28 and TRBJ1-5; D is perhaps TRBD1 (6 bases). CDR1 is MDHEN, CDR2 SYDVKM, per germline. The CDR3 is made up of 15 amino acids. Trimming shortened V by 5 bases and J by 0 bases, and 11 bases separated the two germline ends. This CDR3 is CASSQDSHSNQPQHF. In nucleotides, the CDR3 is TGTGCCAGCAGTCAGGACAGTCATAGCAATCAGCCCCAGCATTTT.

The CDR3 nucleotides read TGTGCCAGCAGCTTTCGTAGCGTAAGCTCCTACGAGCAGTACTTC. Translation: CASSFRSVSSYEQYF. This rearrangement joins TRBV11-3 to TRBJ2-7; tentatively, D is TRBD2 (5 bases). Germline loops: CDR1 SGHNT, CDR2 YENEEA. Trimming shortened V by 3 bases and J by 0 bases, and 12 bases separated the two germline ends. This CDR3 comprises 15 residues.

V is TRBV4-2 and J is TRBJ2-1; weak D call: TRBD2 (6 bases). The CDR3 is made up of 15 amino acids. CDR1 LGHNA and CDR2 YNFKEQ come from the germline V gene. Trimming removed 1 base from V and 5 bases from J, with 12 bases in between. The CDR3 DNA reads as TGTGCCAGCAGCCAAGCGCGGGGCCAGAACAATGAGCAGTTCTTC. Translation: CASSQARGQNNEQFF.

The CDR3 bases are TGTGCCAGCAGTAACACTGGGGCCAACGTCCTGACTTTC. Residues: CASSNTGANVLTF. The V and J genes are TRBV6-5 and TRBJ2-6; unclear D gene. The V end lost 5 bases, the J end lost 2 bases, and 4 bases lay between the germline ends. The CDR3 totals 13 residues. Germline V gives CDR1 MNHEY, CDR2 SVGAGI.

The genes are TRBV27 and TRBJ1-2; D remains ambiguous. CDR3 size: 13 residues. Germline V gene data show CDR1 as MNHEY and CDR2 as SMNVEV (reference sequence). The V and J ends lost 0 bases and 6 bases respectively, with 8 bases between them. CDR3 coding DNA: TGTGCCAGCAGTTTATCTCCGGTCCATGGCTACACCTTC. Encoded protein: CASSLSPVHGYTF.

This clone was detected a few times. CDR3 sequence (DNA): TGTGCCAGCCGTTGGTCGGCTAGCGGGGAGCAGTACTTC. Amino acid sequence: CASRWSASGEQYF. The chain uses TRBV13 and TRBJ2-7, with TRBD2 identical over 8 bases. Trimming removed 8 bases from V and 7 bases from J; junction bases left unmatched: 10. Looked up from germline, CDR1 is PRHDT and CDR2 is FYEKMQ (reference sequence). The CDR3 has 13 amino acids. The complete variable domain, with remaining parts taken from reference TRBV13 and TRBJ2-7, reads AAGVIQSPRHLIKEKRETATLKCYPIPRHDTVYWYQQGPGQDPQFLISFYEKMQSDKGSIPDRFSAQQFSDYHSELNMSSLELGDSALYFCASRWSASGEQYFGPGTRLTVT.

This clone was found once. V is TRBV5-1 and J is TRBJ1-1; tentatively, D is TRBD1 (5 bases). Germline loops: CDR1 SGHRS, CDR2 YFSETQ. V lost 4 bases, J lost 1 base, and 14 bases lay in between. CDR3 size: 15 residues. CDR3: CASSETLTGNTEAFF. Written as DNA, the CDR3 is TGCGCCAGCAGCGAGACTCTAACAGGGAACACTGAAGCTTTCTTT.

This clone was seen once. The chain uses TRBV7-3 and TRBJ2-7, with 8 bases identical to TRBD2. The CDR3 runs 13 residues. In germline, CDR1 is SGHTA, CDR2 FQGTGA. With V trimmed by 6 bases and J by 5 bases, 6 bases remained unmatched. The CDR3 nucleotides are TGTGCCAGCAGTGCGGGGGGTCAAAACGAGCAGTACTTC. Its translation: CASSAGGQNEQYF.